The T cell receptor beta chain described here comes from a study of T cell changes during pregnancy in multiple sclerosis. The CDR3 runs to 19 residues. Per germline, CDR1 SNHLY and CDR2 FYNNEI. Trimming removed 3 bases from V and 3 bases from J; junction bases left unmatched: 15. Assay used: immunoSEQ multiplex PCR; TCRdb lists only in-frame clones, some missing. The repertoire holds tens of thousands of clones, around 94% seen once, with roughly 0.14% in the top ten. This chain connects TRBV2 to TRBJ2-3, with 10 nucleotides matching TRBD2. This specimen was CD4+ T cells from peripheral blood mononuclear cells, taken after pregnancy. The TCR originated in a female donor with multiple sclerosis, enrolled in a pregnancy study. CDR3 sequence: CASSEASGLARVRTDTQYF. CDR3 nucleotides: TGTGCCAGCAGTGAGGCCTCGGGACTAGCGAGAGTGAGGACAGATACGCAGTATTTT.